Listed below are T cell receptor beta chains from one sample, sequenced in a study of T cells in Graves' hyperthyroidism and ophthalmopathy. One entry per CDR3 protein, called by TCRdb with MiXCR from the multiplex PCR reads. Seen here are under 350,000 distinct CDR3 sequences, around a sixth observed once, and the top ten hold around 54%. Material for sequencing was blood. Receptors were obtained from a woman aged 45-65 years with Graves' hyperthyroidism. Each CDR3 is given with its conserved first and last residue. D genes are given only for firm matches. Size is omitted from some rows. Given values are once, few, many or a class for expanded clones.

J gene	D gene	V gene	clone size	CDR3 protein	CDR3 DNA
TRBJ2-1	TRBD2	TRBV5-8	many	CASSGTSGGTYNEQFF	TGTGCCAGCAGCGGGACTAGCGGGGGTACCTACAATGAGCAGTTCTTC
TRBJ1-1	NA	TRBV5-1	many	CASSPAGANTEAFF	TGCGCCAGCAGCCCGGCGGGTGCCAACACTGAAGCTTTCTTT
TRBJ2-2	TRBD2	TRBV29-1	NA	CSVQRGGGTGELFF	TGCAGCGTGCAACGGGGGGGGGGGACCGGGGAGCTGTTTTTT
TRBJ2-7	NA	TRBV27	NA	CASSRGPYEQYF	TGTGCCAGCAGCAGGGGCCCCTACGAGCAGTACTTC
TRBJ2-3	TRBD2	TRBV5-1	few	CASSLERGGRTDTQYF	TGCGCCAGCAGCTTGGAGCGGGGGGGCCGAACAGATACGCAGTATTTT
TRBJ2-1	NA	TRBV7-2	many	CASSRRGGKGSYNEQFF	TGTGCCAGCAGTCGTAGGGGGGGGAAGGGGTCCTACAATGAGCAGTTCTTC
TRBJ2-7	NA	TRBV5-1	many	CASSLAVTLDYSYEQYF	TGCGCCAGCAGCTTGGCGGTGACCCTGGACTACTCCTACGAGCAGTACTTC
TRBJ2-2	NA	TRBV7-3	few	CASSLLSFTGELFF	TGTGCCAGCAGCTTACTCAGTTTCACCGGGGAGCTGTTTTTT
TRBJ2-1	NA	TRBV3-1	many	CASSQEISVSYNEQFF	TGTGCCAGCAGCCAGGAGATAAGCGTCTCCTACAATGAGCAGTTCTTC
TRBJ1-1	TRBD1	TRBV19	NA	CASSIQGANTEAFF	TGTGCCAGTAGTATACAGGGGGCAAACACTGAAGCTTTCTTT
TRBJ1-1	TRBD1	TRBV19	NA	CASFTGGDTEAFF	TGTGCCAGTTTTACAGGGGGGGACACTGAAGCTTTCTTT
TRBJ2-3	NA	TRBV5-1	many	CASSLSRFGGGVTDTQYF	TGCGCCAGCAGCTTGTCCCGGTTCGGGGGAGGAGTCACAGATACGCAGTATTTT
TRBJ2-4	TRBD1	TRBV4-1	NA	CASSQVNLVQGASENIQYF	TGCGCCAGCAGCCAAGTCAATCTGGTACAGGGGGCTTCAGAAAACATTCAGTACTTC
TRBJ2-3	TRBD2	TRBV2	many	CASSRGTTTDTQYF	TGTGCCAGCAGCCGAGGGACTACCACAGATACGCAGTATTTT
TRBJ1-1	NA	TRBV9	NA	CASSVGPPMNTEAFF	TGTGCCAGCAGCGTAGGGCCACCTATGAACACTGAAGCTTTCTTT
TRBJ1-3	TRBD1	TRBV30	few	CASQGQGAPGNTIYF	TGTGCCTCCCAGGGACAGGGGGCGCCGGGAAACACCATATATTTT
TRBJ2-1	NA	TRBV19	NA	CASSIGSGDGDEQFF	TGTGCCAGTAGTATAGGGAGCGGAGACGGCGATGAGCAGTTCTTC
TRBJ2-7	TRBD2	TRBV29-1	NA	CSVEGSGSLSSYEQYF	TGCAGCGTTGAAGGTAGCGGGAGCCTGAGCTCCTACGAGCAGTACTTC
TRBJ2-6	NA	TRBV5-5	many	CASSPSLGLSGANVLTF	TGTGCCAGCAGCCCGAGTTTAGGGCTCTCTGGGGCCAACGTCCTGACTTTC
TRBJ2-7	TRBD2	TRBV27	NA	CASSFAGGSYEQYF	TGTGCCAGCAGTTTTGCGGGAGGGTCTTACGAGCAGTACTTC
TRBJ2-7	NA	TRBV20-1	NA	CGARELSYEQYF	TGCGGTGCTAGAGAGCTATCATACGAGCAGTACTTC
TRBJ2-1	TRBD2	TRBV6-2/TRBV6-3	NA	CASRPFPGLADSYNEQFF	TGTGCCAGCAGACCCTTCCCGGGACTAGCGGACTCCTACAATGAGCAGTTCTTC
TRBJ1-6	NA	TRBV6-1	NA	CASRVLGRRLSSYNSPLHF	TGTGCCAGCAGGGTCCTGGGGCGGCGCCTTAGCTCCTATAATTCACCCCTCCACTTT
TRBJ1-6	TRBD1	TRBV28	many	CASSFLDRENSPLHF	TGTGCCAGCAGTTTTCTGGACAGGGAAAATTCACCCCTCCACTTT